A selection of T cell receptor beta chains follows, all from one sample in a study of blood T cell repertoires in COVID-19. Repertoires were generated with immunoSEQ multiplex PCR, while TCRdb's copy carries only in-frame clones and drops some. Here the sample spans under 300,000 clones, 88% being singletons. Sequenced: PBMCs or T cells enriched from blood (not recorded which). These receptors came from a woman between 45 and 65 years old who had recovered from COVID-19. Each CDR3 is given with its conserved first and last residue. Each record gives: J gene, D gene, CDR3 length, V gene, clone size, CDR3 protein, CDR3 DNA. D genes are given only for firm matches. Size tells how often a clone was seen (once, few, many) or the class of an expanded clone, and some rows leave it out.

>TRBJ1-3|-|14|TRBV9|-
CASSGGFSGNTIYF
TGTGCCAGCAGCGGAGGGTTTTCTGGAAACACCATATATTTT
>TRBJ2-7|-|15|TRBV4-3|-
CASSQDLGATGEQYF
TGCGCCAGCAGCCAAGACCTAGGTGCGACGGGAGAGCAGTACTTC
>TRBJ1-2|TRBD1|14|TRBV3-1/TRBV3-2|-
CASSRQGVKSGYTF
TGTGCCAGCAGCCGACAGGGGGTTAAGAGTGGCTACACCTTC
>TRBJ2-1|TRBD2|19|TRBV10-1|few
CASSPPPRGAGAPWNEQFF
TGCGCCAGCAGTCCTCCCCCGAGGGGAGCGGGAGCCCCTTGGAATGAGCAGTTCTTC
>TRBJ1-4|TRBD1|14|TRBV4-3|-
CASSRDSQGEKLFF
TGCGCCAGCAGCCGGGACAGCCAGGGGGAAAAACTGTTTTTT
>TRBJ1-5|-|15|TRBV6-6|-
CASTKGGGINQPQHF
TGTGCCAGCACCAAAGGGGGGGGAATCAATCAGCCCCAGCATTTT
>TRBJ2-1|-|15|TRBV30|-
CAWSVWRSSYNEQFF
TGTGCCTGGAGCGTGTGGCGGAGCTCCTACAATGAGCAGTTCTTC
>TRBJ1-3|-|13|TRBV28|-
CASSLGAGNTIYF
TGTGCCAGCAGTTTGGGAGCTGGAAACACCATATATTTT
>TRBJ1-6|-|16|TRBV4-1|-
CASSQDWGGSGSPLHF
TGCGCCAGCAGCCAAGATTGGGGGGGGAGCGGTTCACCCCTCCACTTT
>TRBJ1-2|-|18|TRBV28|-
CASSSPGHKGPTNYGYTF
TGTGCCAGCAGTTCTCCGGGACATAAGGGCCCTACTAACTATGGCTACACCTTC
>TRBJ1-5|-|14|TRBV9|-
CASSTQGSDQPQHF
TGTGCCAGCAGCACACAGGGCTCGGATCAGCCCCAGCATTTT
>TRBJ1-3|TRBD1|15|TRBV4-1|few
CASSQPGGTGNTIYF
TGCGCCAGCAGCCAGCCAGGGGGAACTGGAAACACCATATATTTT
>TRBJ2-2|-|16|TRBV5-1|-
CASSLLAAGNTGELFF
TGCGCCAGCAGCTTGTTGGCGGCGGGGAACACCGGGGAGCTGTTTTTT
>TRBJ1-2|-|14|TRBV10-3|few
CAISGEGRLGGYTF
TGTGCCATCAGCGGGGAGGGGAGACTAGGTGGCTACACCTTC
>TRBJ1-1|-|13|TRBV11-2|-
CASSLAVNTEAFF
TGTGCCAGCAGCTTAGCAGTAAACACTGAAGCTTTCTTT
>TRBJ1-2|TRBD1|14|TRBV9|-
CASSVGQGGYGYTF
TGTGCCAGCAGCGTAGGGCAGGGGGGTTATGGCTACACCTTC
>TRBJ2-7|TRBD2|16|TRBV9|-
CASSVEPRLAAVEQYF
TGTGCCAGCAGCGTAGAGCCCCGACTAGCGGCGGTCGAGCAGTACTTC
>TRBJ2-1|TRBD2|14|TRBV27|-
CASRAGLAVNEQFF
TGTGCCAGCAGGGCGGGACTAGCCGTCAATGAGCAGTTCTTC
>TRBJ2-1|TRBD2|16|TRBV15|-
CATSRDGGGSYNEQFF
TGTGCCACCAGCAGAGATGGCGGGGGCTCCTACAATGAGCAGTTCTTC
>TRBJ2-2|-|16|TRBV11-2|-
CASRRGGVGDTGELFF
TGTGCCAGCAGACGAGGCGGGGTCGGGGACACCGGGGAGCTGTTTTTT
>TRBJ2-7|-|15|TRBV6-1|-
CASSEALQELGEQYF
TGTGCCAGCAGTGAAGCGCTTCAGGAACTTGGCGAGCAGTACTTC
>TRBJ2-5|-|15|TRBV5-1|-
CASSLTPREVETQYF
TGCGCCAGCAGCTTGACTCCCAGGGAGGTAGAGACCCAGTACTTC
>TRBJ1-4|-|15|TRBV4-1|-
CASSQGGATNEKLFF
TGCGCCAGCAGCCAAGGGGGGGCAACTAATGAAAAACTGTTTTTT
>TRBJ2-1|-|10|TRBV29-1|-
CSVKDSEQFF
TGCAGCGTCAAGGACAGCGAGCAGTTCTTC
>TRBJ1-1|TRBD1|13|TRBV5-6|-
CASRSDRGFEAFF
TGTGCCAGCAGATCTGACAGGGGGTTTGAAGCTTTCTTT
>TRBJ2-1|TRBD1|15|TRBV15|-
CATSTLGQGSYEQFF
TGTGCCACCAGCACTTTAGGACAGGGGAGCTATGAGCAGTTCTTC
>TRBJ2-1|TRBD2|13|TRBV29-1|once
CSVHLAEDNEQFF
TGCAGCGTGCACCTAGCGGAGGACAATGAGCAGTTCTTC
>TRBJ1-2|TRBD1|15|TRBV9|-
CASSVGTGGFYSYTF
TGTGCCAGCAGCGTCGGGACAGGGGGGTTTTATAGCTACACCTTC